This T cell receptor (beta chain) was observed in a study of cytomegalovirus exposure and HLA in healthy donors. Findings and caveats of the study: By HLA locus, TCR association rates varied in a later analysis, with DRB1 showing the most and HLA-C the fewest.

About this clone itself: Its antigen is still unknown.

Researchers ran the PCR with 60 Vbeta and 13 Jbeta primers. The method was immunoSEQ multiplex PCR; TCRdb's version includes in-frame clones alone and lacks a portion of them. The table shows approximately 140,000 clones, with 80% occurring only once. The CDR3 totals 16 residues. Trimming took off 1 base at V and 2 bases at J, with 14 bases between the two ends. Germline V gene sequence: CDR1 MGHDK, CDR2 SYGVNS. The sequenced sample was PBMCs. The genes are TRBV25-1 and TRBJ1-2, with a tentative D call TRBD1 (5 bases). This clonotype was sampled from a young man in good health and CMV-seronegative. CDR3 loop: CASSESGKGMNYGYTF. Written as DNA, the CDR3 is TGTGCCAGCAGTGAATCAGGGAAGGGAATGAACTATGGCTACACCTTC.